This T cell receptor beta chain was sequenced in a study of blood T cells in healthy people across ages. Regarding the study as a whole: There were more naive CD4+ cells and higher diversity in long-lived donors than in aged donors.

The use of a sample-barcoded 5' primer and a J-beta primer mix characterized a second PCR of about 7 to 12 cycles. TCRdb reprocessed the 5' RACE reads via MiXCR and lists one record per CDR3 protein. The sample shows 910,000 or so distinct CDR3 sequences, just over 50% of them seen only once. The CDR3 spans 13 residues. CDR1 and CDR2 from the germline V gene are MDHEN and SYDVKM. The V gene lost 6 bases and the J gene lost 5 bases, with 11 bases spanning the gap. Concerning this clonotype: Its antigen is unknown.

V usage is TRBV28 and J usage is TRBJ2-1; D unresolved. The sequence came from a woman aged 60-75 years in good health. The material sequenced was blood. The CDR3 coding sequence is TGTGCCAGCAGGCAAGGACGGCACAATGAGCAGTTCTTC. Translated: CASRQGRHNEQFF. The full variable domain, its missing parts supplied by reference TRBV28 and TRBJ2-1, is DVKVTQSSRYLVKRTGEKVFLECVQDMDHENMFWYRQDPGLGLRLIYFSYDVKMKEKGDIPEGYSVSREKKERFSLILESASTNQTSMYLCASRQGRHNEQFFGPGTRLTVL.